Described below is a single TCR beta chain sequence and its context. The antigen it binds to is not known. The input lacks base qualities; no much larger clone sits a single base away. V is trimmed back by 7 bases and J by 8 bases, and the junction contains 6 bases that no gene match accounts for. In the germline V gene (reference sequence), CDR1 corresponds to MNHNY and CDR2 to SVGAGI. CDR3 length: 12 amino acids, cysteine to phenylalanine. CDR3 DNA only is kept here, 36 bases in frame from base 1. The entry originates in a study of graft-versus-host responses after intestinal transplantation (dated by TCRdb to about 2021). For context, the study as a whole: Multivisceral, liver-intestinal, or isolated intestinal transplants were received by the recipients. All recipients received anti-thymocyte globulin induction followed by maintenance tacrolimus and steroids for around three years. The cohort enrolled 20 to 30 intestinal transplant recipients, one of whom was a retransplant, and a few patients without pretransplant specimens were excluded. Alloreactive clones were identified by sequencing pre-transplant mixed lymphocyte reaction products and comparing these products with unstimulated pre-transplant donor and recipient T cells. Rather than being sequenced by the commercial service, samples from a few later patients were sequenced in-house on an Illumina MiSeq and processed with MiXCR. Graft-versus-host and host-versus-graft alloreactive T cell clones were tracked in the graft, circulation and bone marrow after intestinal transplantation using bulk TCR-beta CDR3 sequencing. Donor T cell macrochimerism was defined as a peak of at least 4% donor T cells among recipient peripheral blood mononuclear cells. Results and caveats for the whole study, not just this receptor: Peak levels of circulating GvH clones were associated with declines in HvG clones early after transplant. High GvH to HvG T cell clonal ratios were observed in the allografts of patients with donor T cell macrochimerism. The relatively low number and heterogeneity of intestinal transplant patients limited the conclusions. GvH clones turned up in recipient bone marrow, with some appearing earlier in ileal mucosa or blood, a pattern consistent with an intestinal mucosal origin.

The library was built by means of the immunoSEQ multiplex PCR assay. For most patients, genomic DNA was isolated with the Qiagen DNeasy Blood and Tissue Kit and sent frozen to Adaptive Biotechnologies for TCR sequencing. For most patients, high-throughput TCR-beta CDR3 sequencing of genomic DNA was performed by Adaptive Biotechnologies. In the paper's pipeline: TCR sequencing data for 15 to 20 patients were retrieved from Adaptive's ImmunoSEQ software; three other patients were processed with MiXCR and VDJtools. To correct CD4 versus CD8 sorting errors, any sequence found in both subsets at a frequency ratio below 5:1 was removed. Because the origin of CDR3 nucleotide sequences shared between donor and recipient could not be assigned, those sequences were removed. To be classed as alloreactive, a clone needed at least 2-fold expansion over unstimulated cells and a minimum CFSE-low frequency of 0.002% (template counts) or 0.001% (read counts). Clones were considered mappable if detected in sequenced pre-transplant spleen, lymph node, or MLR CFSE-low populations of the donor or recipient. The cumulative frequency of alloreactive clones was calculated as a percentage of all sequences, weighted by copy number. TCRdb obtained this table from immuneACCESS and retained in-frame rearrangements with V and J assigned. These tables miss some clones; where compared with another copy, unresolved V genes account for less than half of the shortfall, and the remainder is unexplained. The DNA was the basis for D and trimming; V, J and clone size are from that table. The sample table contains 85,000 to 90,000 clones; only one count was recorded for roughly 89% of them. The top ten clonotypes cover roughly 0.31% of the sample.

The intended sense of this specimen's time point label: cells obtained before transplantation from donor or recipient. CD3+CD4+ and CD3+CD8+ populations were FACS-sorted from unstimulated pre-transplant donor and recipient cells taken from spleen or lymph nodes. This specimen consisted of unstimulated CD4+ T cells sorted from spleen or lymph node cells, obtained before intestinal transplant. This TCR derives from a human donor who received an intestinal transplant. The chain employs TRBV6-6 and TRBJ1-2; 8 bases in between match TRBD1. The DNA sequence is as follows: TGTGCCAGCAATGGACAGGGCAAGGGCTACACCTTC. Its amino acids are CASNGQGKGYTF.